This T cell receptor beta chain derives from a study of blood T cell repertoires in COVID-19. Participant ages covered about 18 to 100 years across 25 or so US areas. Assignment of participants to cohorts was predicated upon participant-reported clinical history. Germline values: CDR1 SGHTS, CDR2 YDEGEE. The ends were cut back, 1 base at V and 7 bases at J, with 24 bases in the middle. The CDR3 is made up of 17 amino acids. The method was immunoSEQ multiplex PCR; TCRdb's version includes in-frame clones alone and lacks a portion of them. The repertoire holds 210,000 or so clones, 80% seen once, with 7% to 8.5% in the top ten.

The gene calls are TRBV5-8 and TRBJ2-7; D might be TRBD1 (6 bases). What was sequenced was PBMCs or T cells enriched from blood (not recorded which). The sequence was obtained from a woman between 40 and 55 years old with acute COVID-19. Here the CDR3 reads CASSLFFGGANFTEQYF. CDR3 nucleotide sequence: TGTGCCAGCAGCTTGTTTTTTGGGGGCGCCAACTTCACAGAGCAGTACTTC. Drawing the rest from reference TRBV5-8 and TRBJ2-7, the complete variable domain is EAGVTQSPTHLIKTRGQQATLRCSPISGHTSVYWYQQALGLGLQFLLWYDEGEERNRGNFPPRFSGRQFPNYSSELNVNALELEDSALYLCASSLFFGGANFTEQYFGPGTRLTVT.